These 28 T cell receptor beta chains were all obtained from the same sample, sequenced in a study of monozygotic twins with cystic fibrosis. The repertoire was sequenced with immunoSEQ multiplex PCR; TCRdb's copy has only in-frame clones and lacks some. The table includes around 15,000 clones, around 91% detected once. Source material: blood. Receptors were obtained from a boy between 10 and 17 years old with cystic fibrosis.

The chain recombines TRBV2 with TRBJ2-7, with a weak D call TRBD2 (5 bases). The germline gives CDR1 SNHLY, CDR2 FYNNEI. Trimming pared 5 bases from V and 0 bases from J, leaving 11 bases between. CDR3 length: 14 residues. The CDR3 DNA reads TGTGCCAGCAGTACAGAGGGATTCTCCTACGAGCAGTACTTC. This gives the protein CASSTEGFSYEQYF.

This clone has more than one count but fewer than ten. V is TRBV6-1 and J is TRBJ1-5; 8 nucleotides line up with TRBD1. The junction had 5 bases not matched to a gene; V was cut back by 5 bases and J by 5 bases. Germline CDR1 is MNHNS and CDR2 is SASEGT. CDR3 length: 14 residues. The CDR3 reads CASSYDRGDQPQHF. Written as DNA, the CDR3 is TGTGCCAGCAGTTATGACAGGGGCGATCAGCCCCAGCATTTT.

The J gene is TRBJ1-2, the V gene TRBV10-3, with 9 bases matching TRBD1. Germline loops: CDR1 ENHRY, CDR2 SYGVKD. CDR3 length equals 20 residues. V was clipped by 7 bases and J by 4 bases; unmatched bases: 25. CDR3 region: CAIKGSGTGFWTYSFYGYTF. The DNA of the CDR3 is TGTGCCATCAAGGGAAGCGGGACAGGGTTTTGGACTTACAGCTTCTATGGCTACACCTTC.

The chain combines TRBV6-6 with TRBJ2-4, with 7 bases fitting TRBD2. From germline, CDR1 is MNHNY and CDR2 SVGAGI (reference sequence). J gave up 3 bases and V 6 bases, and 8 bases lay outside the gene matches. The CDR3 contains 15 residues. The CDR3 protein is CASRSSGIDKNIQYF. The CDR3, as DNA: TGTGCCAGCAGGTCCAGCGGGATTGACAAAAACATTCAGTACTTC.

The chain couples TRBV5-4 to TRBJ1-2; perhaps TRBD1 as D (6 bases). The V gene's germline CDR1 is SGHNT and CDR2 YYREEE (reference sequence). The CDR3 runs 13 residues. V was trimmed by 4 bases and J by 2 bases, leaving 9 bases between them. The CDR3 DNA follows: TGTGCCAGCAGCCCCGGACAGAACTATGGCTACACCTTC. Protein: CASSPGQNYGYTF.

This clone was counted only a few times. J is TRBJ2-2 and V is TRBV6-6; TRBD1 is a possible D gene (5 bases). Germline CDR1 is MNHNY and CDR2 is SVGAGI (reference sequence). This CDR3 region has 15 residues. With 2 bases removed from V and 7 bases from J, the gap between germline ends came to 14 bases. CDR3 protein: CASSYAGEQGGELFF. In DNA, the CDR3 is TGTGCCAGCAGTTACGCTGGAGAGCAGGGCGGGGAGCTGTTTTTT.

The genes are TRBV19 and TRBJ1-2; D call uncertain. Trimming took off 1 base at V and 3 bases at J, with 6 bases between the two ends. From germline, CDR1 is LNHDA and CDR2 SQIVND (reference sequence). This CDR3 has 13 residues. The CDR3 loop is CASSIAEDYGYTF. The CDR3 coding sequence is TGTGCCAGTAGTATAGCTGAAGACTATGGCTACACCTTC.

The CDR3 spells CASSPGLTQETQYF. CDR3 sequence (DNA): TGTGCCAGCAGCCCGGGACTAACGCAAGAGACCCAGTACTTC. J is TRBJ2-5 and V is TRBV9; TRBD2 agrees at 7 bases. The CDR3 has 14 residues. J gave up 2 bases and V 4 bases, and 5 bases lay outside the gene matches. CDR1 and CDR2 from the germline V gene are SGDLS and YYNGEE.

The V gene is TRBV30, the J gene TRBJ2-7, with unresolved D. CDR1 and CDR2 from the germline V gene are GTSNPN and SVGIG (reference sequence). V was shortened by 2 bases and J by 1 base, with 3 bases between the two germline ends. CDR3 length: 11 residues. In nucleotides, the CDR3 is TGTGCCTGGAGTTGGTCCTACGAGCAGTACTTC. Translated: CAWSWSYEQYF.

The rearrangement links TRBV19 to TRBJ2-5, with TRBD1 matching over 7 bases. J gave up 4 bases and V 5 bases, and 10 bases lay outside the gene matches. The CDR3 is 15 residues long. The germline V gene has CDR1 LNHDA and CDR2 SQIVND (reference sequence). The CDR3 DNA reads as TGTGCCAGTAGTTACCGGGACAGTCGGGCAGAGACCCAGTACTTC. It codes for CASSYRDSRAETQYF.

The chain has TRBV30 and TRBJ2-5, with 11 bases aligning to TRBD2. There are 16 residues in the CDR3. J lost 2 bases, V lost 3 bases, and 8 bases had no gene match. Germline V gene sequence: CDR1 GTSNPN, CDR2 SVGIG (reference sequence). The CDR3 DNA reads TGTGCCTGGAGCGATAAAATAGCGGGAGGGCAAGAGACCCAGTACTTC. It encodes CAWSDKIAGGQETQYF.

The chain joins TRBV5-1 to TRBJ1-5; D might be TRBD1 (6 bases). The V gene's germline CDR1 is SGHRS and CDR2 YFSETQ. The V end lost 0 bases, the J end lost 3 bases, and 13 bases lay between the germline ends. This CDR3 is built from 16 residues. DNA for the CDR3: TGCGCCAGCAGCTTGGATCCAGGGGTGTTCAATCAGCCCCAGCATTTT. Translated: CASSLDPGVFNQPQHF.

The chain employs TRBV9 and TRBJ2-3; D possibly uses TRBD1 or TRBD2 (6 bases each). Between the trimmed V and J ends, which lost 3 bases and 7 bases, there was a span of 21 bases. The CDR3 extends over 16 amino acids. CDR1 is SGDLS, CDR2 YYNGEE, per germline. In DNA, the CDR3 is TGTGCCAGCAGCGAGGGGGACTTTCTCGCGGGCTATACGCAGTATTTT. It codes for CASSEGDFLAGYTQYF.

This sequence joins TRBV7-8 and TRBJ2-5; D call uncertain. Deletions cut 5 bases from V and 2 bases from J, with 24 bases between. Germline V gene sequence: CDR1 SGHVS, CDR2 FQNEAQ. CDR3 length: 18 residues. The CDR3 nucleotides are TGTGCCAGCAGCCCTCTAGGACCCCTGAGCGCTGCGCAAGAGACCCAGTACTTC. This sequence encodes CASSPLGPLSAAQETQYF.

The V call is TRBV19, the J call TRBJ1-2; 9 bases match TRBD1. The V gene's germline CDR1 is LNHDA and CDR2 SQIVND (reference sequence). CDR3 length: 14 amino acids. Losses at the gene ends were 9 bases for V and 7 bases for J; bases not matched to a gene: 12. CDR3 nucleotides: TGTGCCAGCTATTCGACAGGGGGAGCGAGTGGCTACACCTTC. Its protein is CASYSTGGASGYTF.

To note about this clone: Different DNA sequences within this sample yield the same CDR3. The genes are TRBV27 and TRBJ1-2; 11 nucleotides align to TRBD1. CDR1 and CDR2 from the germline V gene are MNHEY and SMNVEV (reference sequence). The CDR3 spans 16 residues. The V and J ends lost 0 bases and 2 bases, in that order; junction bases with no gene match: 2. CDR3 in amino acids: CASSLSWTGGNYGYTF. CDR3 sequence (DNA): TGTGCCAGCAGTTTATCTTGGACAGGGGGCAACTATGGCTACACCTTC.

This chain connects TRBV28 to TRBJ1-4; D ambiguous. Trimming took 3 bases from V and 1 from J, leaving 6 bases between them. Germline values: CDR1 MDHEN, CDR2 SYDVKM. This CDR3 is 14 amino acids long. In DNA form, the CDR3 reads TGTGCCAGCAGTTTTGCTGTAACTAATGAAAAACTGTTTTTT. It codes for CASSFAVTNEKLFF.

As DNA, the CDR3 is TGTGCCAGCAGCTCCGGTGGAGCTAACTATGGCTACACCTTC. Encoded protein: CASSSGGANYGYTF. The chain combines TRBV6-5 with TRBJ1-2, with D hard to call. CDR3 length equals 14 residues. V was shortened by 6 bases and J by 0 bases, with 11 bases between the two germline ends. Germline V gene lookup returns CDR1 MNHEY and CDR2 SVGAGI.

The rearrangement uses TRBV7-6 and TRBJ1-3, with TRBD1 as a possible D gene (6 bases). Germline CDR1 SGHVS, CDR2 FNYEAQ. The CDR3 sequence is 15 residues long. Trimming cost V 5 bases and J 2 bases, with 13 bases left between them. The CDR3 is CASSGTQGAGNTIYF. The CDR3 bases are TGTGCCAGCAGCGGAACACAGGGTGCTGGAAACACCATATATTTT.

V is TRBV2 and J is TRBJ1-4; D might be TRBD1 (5 bases). The V gene's germline CDR1 is SNHLY and CDR2 FYNNEI. This CDR3 has 14 amino acids. Trimming pared 10 bases from V and 8 bases from J, leaving 20 bases between. CDR3 nucleotides: TGTGCCACCGAGCTAAGAGGGGTAGGCGAAAAACTGTTTTTT. Protein: CATELRGVGEKLFF.

The chain joins TRBV6-6 to TRBJ1-1; 9 positions match TRBD1. There are 15 residues in the CDR3. The V and J ends lost 7 bases and 9 bases, in that order; junction bases with no gene match: 15. CDR1 is MNHNY, CDR2 SVGAGI, per germline (reference sequence). For the CDR3, the DNA is TGTGCCAGCATCTCCCTCACCCGGGGACAGGGCCAAGCTTTCTTT. Protein: CASISLTRGQGQAFF.

The V call is TRBV19, the J call TRBJ2-5, with 9 bases that match TRBD1. The V gene end was trimmed by 4 bases and the J gene end by 5 bases; junction bases not matched to a gene: 5. The CDR3 runs 14 residues. Germline assignment: CDR1 LNHDA and CDR2 SQIVND (reference sequence). The CDR3 nucleotides read TGTGCCAGTAGTACCGGGACAGGGTGGGAGACCCAGTACTTC. This gives the protein CASSTGTGWETQYF. The full variable domain, rest sourced from reference TRBV19 and TRBJ2-5, is DGGITQSPKYLFRKEGQNVTLSCEQNLNHDAMYWYRQDPGQGLRLIYYSQIVNDFQKGDIAEGYSVSREKKESFPLTVTSAQKNPTAFYLCASSTGTGWETQYFGPGTRLLVL.

The chain links TRBV4-1 to TRBJ1-2; TRBD1 matches 8 bases. CDR1 is MGHRA and CDR2 is YSYEKL in the germline V gene. Trimming cost V 1 base and J 6 bases; bases outside gene matches: 1. This CDR3 contains 13 residues. The CDR3 region has the DNA TGCGCCAGCAGCCAAGGACAGGGGAATGGCTACACCTTC. This gives the protein CASSQGQGNGYTF.

The chain joins TRBV19 to TRBJ2-1; no reliable D call. Germline V gives CDR1 LNHDA, CDR2 SQIVND (reference sequence). Trimming took 5 bases from V and 6 from J, leaving 20 bases between them. The CDR3 totals 16 residues. Written as DNA, the CDR3 is TGTGCCAGTAGTTTCCGACTGCAACTTTATGGCAATGAGCAGTTCTTC. This codes for CASSFRLQLYGNEQFF.

This chain joins TRBV7-9 and TRBJ2-7; D is undetermined. The V and J ends lost 3 bases and 0 bases respectively, with 6 bases between them. Germline V gene sequence: CDR1 SEHNR, CDR2 FQNEAQ (reference sequence). The CDR3 has 13 residues. CDR3 sequence reads: CASSFTLSYEQYF. The CDR3 DNA follows: TGTGCCAGCAGCTTTACCCTCTCCTACGAGCAGTACTTC.

The V gene is TRBV5-4, the J gene TRBJ2-7; 8 bases agree with TRBD1. CDR1 and CDR2 from the germline V gene are SGHNT and YYREEE (reference sequence). V shed 4 bases, J shed 4 bases, and the junction held 7 bases outside the gene matches. The CDR3 covers 14 residues. The CDR3 region is CASSPQDRAYEQYF. DNA of the CDR3: TGTGCCAGCAGCCCCCAGGACAGGGCGTACGAGCAGTACTTC.

The chain has TRBV9 and TRBJ1-1; D not resolved. The CDR3 is 16 amino acids. Germline V gene sequence: CDR1 SGDLS, CDR2 YYNGEE. V dropped 0 bases and J dropped 1 base, with 13 bases sitting between them. The CDR3, as DNA: TGTGCCAGCAGCGTAGGGGGAGACATATCGAACACTGAAGCTTTCTTT. Its protein is CASSVGGDISNTEAFF.

This rearrangement joins TRBV7-9 to TRBJ2-5; no definite D call. The CDR3 consists of 13 residues. The V end was cut by 5 bases, the J end by 5 bases, with 12 bases between. CDR1 and CDR2 from the germline V gene are SEHNR and FQNEAQ (reference sequence). CDR3 amino acids: CASSERAGETQYF. DNA for the CDR3: TGTGCCAGCAGCGAAAGGGCCGGTGAGACCCAGTACTTC.